Below, 26 T cell receptor beta chains from the same sample are listed, as sequenced in a study of T-cell memory formation after mild COVID-19. TCRdb re-analysed the 5' RACE reads in MiXCR, keeping a single row per CDR3 protein. The sample yields about 350,000 distinct CDR3 sequences, about 13% seen once. Sequencing input: PBMCs or a T cell subset sorted from them (not recorded which). Receptors were obtained from a man aged 18 to 30 who had mild COVID-19 (a few samples of this study predate the infection). Cell type and time point are not known.

This sequence joins TRBV12-3 or TRBV12-4 and TRBJ2-7; TRBD1 aligns across 7 bases. The ends lost 4 bases at V and 1 base at J; junction bases unmatched: 13. CDR3 length: 17 amino acids. The CDR3 here is CASSSESGGEVSYEQYV. CDR3 bases: TGTGCCAGCAGTTCAGAATCAGGGGGTGAAGTGTCCTACGAGCAGTACGTC.

The rearrangement uses TRBV4-1 and TRBJ2-1, with D unclear. Germline V CDR1 and CDR2: MGHRA, YSYEKL. Trimming shortened V by 0 bases and J by 9 bases, and 12 bases separated the two germline ends. The CDR3 spans 14 residues. The DNA for the CDR3 is TGCGCCAGCAGCCAAGATCTAGTGGGTGTTGAGCAGTTCTTC. Its translation is CASSQDLVGVEQFF.

This clonotype was seen only a few times. This chain joins TRBV30 and TRBJ2-7; 11 positions match TRBD1. V was pared by 1 base and J by 4 bases, with 3 bases of the junction left unmatched. This CDR3 has 14 residues. The germline V gene has CDR1 GTSNPN and CDR2 SVGIG (reference sequence). The CDR3, as DNA: TGTGCCTGGAGTGCCGGGGACAGGGGGTACGAGCAGTACTTC. This encodes CAWSAGDRGYEQYF.

This clonotype was seen a handful of times. The V call is TRBV6-5, the J call TRBJ1-2; no clear D. The CDR3 sequence is 13 residues long. The germline gives CDR1 MNHEY, CDR2 SVGAGI. The V end lost 7 bases, the J end lost 4 bases, and 13 bases lay between the germline ends. The CDR3 spells CASISPRAYGYTF. The CDR3 region has the DNA TGTGCCAGCATTTCACCTCGGGCCTATGGCTACACCTTC.

The chain recombines TRBV4-2 with TRBJ2-5, with TRBD2 matching 8 bases. CDR1 and CDR2 (germline): LGHNA, YNFKEQ. Trimming removed 4 bases from V and 3 bases from J; junction bases left unmatched: 7. The CDR3 covers 15 residues. The CDR3: CASSPLSAGEETQYF. The CDR3 DNA is TGTGCCAGCAGCCCTCTGTCAGCGGGGGAAGAGACCCAGTACTTC.

This clonotype was counted between two and nine times. The rearrangement joins TRBV5-5 to TRBJ2-7; 12 nucleotides align to TRBD2. The length of the CDR3 is 15 residues. Germline V CDR1 and CDR2: SGHKS, YYEKEE (reference sequence). The trim removed 4 bases at V and 4 bases at J, leaving 6 bases unmatched. As DNA, the CDR3 is TGTGCCAGCAGCACCCAGACTAGCGGGGGATACGAGCAGTACTTC. This sequence encodes CASSTQTSGGYEQYF.

This clonotype was observed a few times. This chain connects TRBV7-2 to TRBJ1-2; D not resolved. Germline V gives CDR1 SGHTA, CDR2 FQGNSA. The CDR3 contains 12 residues. With 7 bases removed from V and 4 bases from J, the gap between germline ends came to 10 bases. Here the CDR3 reads CASTLLPYGYTF. The CDR3 bases are TGTGCCAGCACCTTGCTCCCCTATGGCTACACCTTC.

This chain joins TRBV20-1 and TRBJ1-1; no clear D. The germline CDR1 and CDR2 sequences are DFQATT and SNEGSKA (reference sequence). CDR3 length equals 14 residues. Trimming removed 1 base at V and 1 base at J, with 10 bases between. CDR3 protein: CSARVSPANTEAFF. For the CDR3, the DNA is TGCAGTGCTAGAGTCTCCCCCGCGAACACTGAAGCTTTCTTT.

The chain uses TRBV20-1 and TRBJ2-5; D remains ambiguous. The CDR3 consists of 14 residues. V gave up 4 bases and J gave up 5 bases, with 17 bases separating them. Germline CDR1 DFQATT, CDR2 SNEGSKA (reference sequence). This CDR3 reads CSAIQGSQEETQYF. CDR3 sequence (DNA): TGCAGTGCTATTCAAGGGTCCCAGGAGGAGACCCAGTACTTC.

The genes are TRBV9 and TRBJ1-6, with a tentative D call TRBD1 (5 bases). Germline V lookup: CDR1 SGDLS, CDR2 YYNGEE. The CDR3 covers 18 residues. V lost 0 bases and J 2 bases, leaving 15 bases between the germline ends. CDR3 in amino acids: CASSVDMGGAAYNSPLHF. The CDR3, as DNA: TGTGCCAGCAGCGTAGATATGGGGGGTGCCGCCTATAATTCACCCCTCCACTTT.

The chain employs TRBV7-9 and TRBJ2-1, with 8 bases that match TRBD1. Germline lookup yields CDR1 SEHNR and CDR2 FQNEAQ (reference sequence). V gave up 11 bases and J gave up 7 bases; unmatched junction bases: 10. This CDR3 is built from 13 residues. The CDR3 coding sequence is TGTGCCGGTGGGACAGGCGCACGGAATGAGCAGTTCTTC. This gives the protein CAGGTGARNEQFF.

This clonotype was observed a handful of times. The V call is TRBV20-1, the J call TRBJ2-5; TRBD1 or TRBD2 may be the D gene (5 bases each). The CDR3 consists of 13 residues. Trimming took off 1 base at V and 2 bases at J, with 8 bases between the two ends. From germline, CDR1 is DFQATT and CDR2 SNEGSKA (reference sequence). The DNA of the CDR3 is TGCAGTGCTAGAGTGGGGGTACAAGAGACCCAGTACTTC. This gives the protein CSARVGVQETQYF.

The chain uses TRBV7-3 and TRBJ1-2, with a possible D match to TRBD1 (5 bases). This CDR3 region has 13 residues. V lost 4 bases and J 7 bases, leaving 13 bases between the germline ends. Germline assignment: CDR1 SGHTA and CDR2 FQGTGA. CDR3 sequence: CASSSRPGVGYTF. CDR3 DNA sequence: TGTGCCAGCAGCTCCCGGCCGGGGGTTGGCTACACCTTC.

The chain links TRBV5-6 to TRBJ2-5; D remains ambiguous. This CDR3 is 12 amino acids long. Germline V CDR1 and CDR2: SGHDT, YYEEEE. The V gene lost 3 bases and the J gene lost 5 bases, with 8 bases spanning the gap. The CDR3 is CASSYGWETQYF. CDR3 coding DNA: TGTGCCAGCAGCTATGGCTGGGAGACCCAGTACTTC.

This clonotype was seen at least ten times. V and J are TRBV20-1 and TRBJ2-3, with D hard to call. The V gene's germline CDR1 is DFQATT and CDR2 SNEGSKA (reference sequence). Deletions cut 5 bases from V and 2 bases from J, with 8 bases between. The CDR3 is made up of 12 amino acids. DNA for the CDR3: TGCAGTGCTGAAAGGTCCACAGATACGCAGTATTTT. It yields the protein CSAERSTDTQYF.

This clonotype was picked up a small number of times. This sequence joins TRBV5-1 and TRBJ2-1, with a possible D match to TRBD1 (6 bases). The germline CDR1 and CDR2 sequences are SGHRS and YFSETQ. This CDR3 contains 14 residues. V was trimmed by 0 bases and J by 8 bases, leaving 12 bases between them. The CDR3 sequence is CASSLEGRGDEQFF. CDR3 DNA sequence: TGCGCCAGCAGCTTGGAAGGCAGGGGCGATGAGCAGTTCTTC.

J is TRBJ2-7 and V is TRBV20-1, with D perhaps TRBD1 (5 bases). V was cut by 4 bases and J by 0 bases, with 13 bases left in between. Germline CDR1 DFQATT, CDR2 SNEGSKA (reference sequence). The CDR3 loop spans 14 amino acids. The CDR3 protein is CSAKGPYSSYEQYF. The DNA of the CDR3 is TGCAGTGCTAAGGGGCCTTACAGCTCCTACGAGCAGTACTTC.

This chain joins TRBV2 and TRBJ2-7; TRBD1 is a possible D gene (6 bases). Germline loops: CDR1 SNHLY, CDR2 FYNNEI. The CDR3 is made up of 14 amino acids. The V end lost 1 base, the J end lost 7 bases, and 14 bases lay between the germline ends. CDR3 DNA sequence: TGTGCCAGCAGTGAAGAACAGGGTCTGGGGGAGCAGTACTTC. Translated, it gives CASSEEQGLGEQYF. The full variable domain, its missing parts supplied by reference TRBV2 and TRBJ2-7, is EPEVTQTPSHQVTQMGQEVILRCVPISNHLYFYWYRQILGQKVEFLVSFYNNEISEKSEIFDDQFSVERPDGSNFTLKIRSTKLEDSAMYFCASSEEQGLGEQYFGPGTRLTVT.

This clonotype has just a few counts. The chain links TRBV5-1 to TRBJ2-3, with a weak D call TRBD1 (5 bases). CDR3 length equals 12 residues. Germline-derived CDR1 and CDR2 are SGHRS and YFSETQ. Trimming cost V 5 bases and J 3 bases, with 7 bases left between them. The CDR3 coding sequence is TGCGCCAGCAGGGGGCAGACAGATACGCAGTATTTT. Amino acid sequence: CASRGQTDTQYF.

Here the CDR3 DNA reads TGCAGCGCCAAAGGACCGCTGAACACTGAAGCTTTCTTT. Its protein product is CSAKGPLNTEAFF. The rearrangement joins TRBV20-1 to TRBJ1-1; D call uncertain. CDR1 and CDR2 from the germline V gene are DFQATT and SNEGSKA (reference sequence). The CDR3 consists of 13 residues.

This clonotype has only a few counts. This chain uses TRBV6-1 with TRBJ1-5; 11 nucleotides line up with TRBD1. The CDR3 is made up of 15 amino acids. Germline V CDR1 and CDR2: MNHNS, SASEGT. V was clipped by 6 bases and J by 7 bases; unmatched bases: 8. Written as DNA, the CDR3 is TGTGCCAGCAGGACCGGACAGGGGGCCGGACAGCCCCAGCATTTT. Translated, it gives CASRTGQGAGQPQHF.

The rearrangement joins TRBV7-9 to TRBJ2-1; D not resolved. Trimming left V 3 bases short and J 2 bases short, with 14 bases between. This CDR3 comprises 16 residues. CDR1 SEHNR and CDR2 FQNEAQ come from the germline V gene (reference sequence). CDR3 sequence: CASSLGTGKTYNEQFF. CDR3 in DNA: TGTGCCAGCAGCTTGGGTACCGGAAAAACCTACAATGAGCAGTTCTTC.

The rearrangement joins TRBV4-2 to TRBJ2-1; D possibly corresponds to TRBD2 (5 bases). Germline assignment: CDR1 LGHNA and CDR2 YNFKEQ. The V end was cut by 4 bases, the J end by 9 bases, with 10 bases between. CDR3 size: 12 residues. The CDR3 DNA sequence: TGTGCCAGCAGCCCCGCGGGTGGTGAGCAGTTCTTC. Translation: CASSPAGGEQFF.

This clonotype was observed a few times. The rearrangement uses TRBV5-1 and TRBJ1-1; D is unclear. The CDR3 is 14 amino acids. Germline V gives CDR1 SGHRS, CDR2 YFSETQ. Between the trimmed V and J ends, which lost 2 bases and 3 bases, there was a span of 11 bases. CDR3 nucleotides: TGCGCCAGCAGCTTCGTATTTCGGGACACTGAAGCTTTCTTT. Translating gives CASSFVFRDTEAFF. The variable domain in full, completed from reference TRBV5-1 and TRBJ1-1, reads KAGVTQTPRYLIKTRGQQVTLSCSPISGHRSVSWYQQTPGQGLQFLFEYFSETQRNKGNFPGRFSGRQFSNSRSEMNVSTLELGDSALYLCASSFVFRDTEAFFGQGTRLTVV.

This clonotype came up a few times. V usage is TRBV5-8 and J usage is TRBJ1-1; D may be TRBD1 (6 bases). Per the germline V gene, CDR1 is SGHTS and CDR2 is YDEGEE. The CDR3 runs to 15 residues. Trimming stripped 0 bases from V and 9 bases from J, with 18 bases between. The CDR3: CASSLDLGGASKAFF. The CDR3 bases are TGTGCCAGCAGCTTGGATTTGGGGGGCGCGTCAAAAGCTTTCTTT.

The rearrangement joins TRBV7-2 to TRBJ2-1; 8 bases fit TRBD2. The CDR3 is 14 residues long. The germline CDR1 and CDR2 sequences are SGHTA and FQGNSA. The trim removed 1 base at V and 5 bases at J, leaving 1 base unmatched. The DNA of the CDR3 is TGTGCCAGCAGCTTAGAACTAGCGGACAATGAGCAGTTCTTC. Protein sequence: CASSLELADNEQFF.